This record covers a single T cell receptor (beta chain). The data were produced by immunoSEQ multiplex PCR, yet TCRdb's version contains in-frame clones alone and is incomplete. Found here are 65,000 to 90,000 clones, roughly 92% of them singletons; the top ten hold 2% to 2.5%. These data originate in a study of T cell changes during pregnancy in multiple sclerosis. V lost 10 bases, J lost 2 bases, and 7 bases stayed unmatched. This CDR3 comprises 15 residues. CDR1 and CDR2 (germline): LNHDA, SQIVND (reference sequence). The chain joins TRBV19 to TRBJ1-5; 11 nucleotides match TRBD1. Here the sequenced sample was peripheral blood, taken before pregnancy. This clonotype was sampled from a female donor with multiple sclerosis, enrolled in a pregnancy study. CDR3 loop: CAIGDRGEGNQPQHF. In nucleotides, the CDR3 is TGTGCCATCGGGGACAGGGGGGAAGGCAATCAGCCCCAGCATTTT. Full variable domain (remainder filled in from reference TRBV19 and TRBJ1-5): DGGITQSPKYLFRKEGQNVTLSCEQNLNHDAMYWYRQDPGQGLRLIYYSQIVNDFQKGDIAEGYSVSREKKESFPLTVTSAQKNPTAFYLCAIGDRGEGNQPQHFGDGTRLSIL.